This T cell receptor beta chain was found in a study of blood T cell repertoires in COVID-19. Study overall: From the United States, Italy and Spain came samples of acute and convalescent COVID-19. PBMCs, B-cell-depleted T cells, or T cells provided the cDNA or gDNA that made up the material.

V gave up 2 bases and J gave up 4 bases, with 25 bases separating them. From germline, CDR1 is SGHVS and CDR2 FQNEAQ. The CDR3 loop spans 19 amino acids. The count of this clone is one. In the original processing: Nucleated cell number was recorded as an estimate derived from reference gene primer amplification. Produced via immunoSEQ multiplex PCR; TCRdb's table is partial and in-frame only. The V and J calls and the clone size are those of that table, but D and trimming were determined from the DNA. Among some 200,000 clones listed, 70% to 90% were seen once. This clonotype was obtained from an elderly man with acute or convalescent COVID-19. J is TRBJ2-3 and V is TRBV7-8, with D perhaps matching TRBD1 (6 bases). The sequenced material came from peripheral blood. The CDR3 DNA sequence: TGTGCCAGCAGCTTAATGGGCAGGCGAACAGGGACAACCCCAGATACGCAGTATTTT. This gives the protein CASSLMGRRTGTTPDTQYF.